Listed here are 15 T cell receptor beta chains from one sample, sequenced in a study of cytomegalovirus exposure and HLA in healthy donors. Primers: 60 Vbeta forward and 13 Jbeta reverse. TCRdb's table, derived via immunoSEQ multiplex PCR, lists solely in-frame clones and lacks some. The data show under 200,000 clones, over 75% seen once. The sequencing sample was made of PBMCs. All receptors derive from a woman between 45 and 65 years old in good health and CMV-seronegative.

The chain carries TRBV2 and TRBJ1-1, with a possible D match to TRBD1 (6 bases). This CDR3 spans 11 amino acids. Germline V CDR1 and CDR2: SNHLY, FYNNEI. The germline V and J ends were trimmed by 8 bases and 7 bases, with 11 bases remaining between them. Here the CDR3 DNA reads TGTGCCAGCTCACAGGGATTTGAAGCTTTCTTT. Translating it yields CASSQGFEAFF.

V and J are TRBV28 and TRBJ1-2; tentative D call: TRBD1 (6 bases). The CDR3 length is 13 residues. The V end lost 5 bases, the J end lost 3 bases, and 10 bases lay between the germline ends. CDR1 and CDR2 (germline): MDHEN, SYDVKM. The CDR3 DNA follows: TGTGCCAGCAGTAGGGGGTTTGACTATGGCTACACCTTC. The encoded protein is CASSRGFDYGYTF.

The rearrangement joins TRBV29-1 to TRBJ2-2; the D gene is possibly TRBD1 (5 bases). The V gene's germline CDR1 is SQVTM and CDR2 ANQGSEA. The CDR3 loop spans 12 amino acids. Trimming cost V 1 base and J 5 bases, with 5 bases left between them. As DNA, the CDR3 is TGCAGCGTTGAAGGACAGACCGGGGAGCTGTTTTTT. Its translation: CSVEGQTGELFF.

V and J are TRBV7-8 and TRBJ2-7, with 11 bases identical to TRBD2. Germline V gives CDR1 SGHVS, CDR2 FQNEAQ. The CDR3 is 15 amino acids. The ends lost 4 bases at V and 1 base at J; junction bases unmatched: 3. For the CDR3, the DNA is TGTGCCAGCAGCTGGGGGACTAGCGGTTCCTACGAGCAGTACTTC. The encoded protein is CASSWGTSGSYEQYF. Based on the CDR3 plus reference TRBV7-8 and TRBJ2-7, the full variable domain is GAGVSQSPRYKVAKRGQDVALRCDPISGHVSLFWYQQALGQGPEFLTYFQNEAQLDKSGLPSDRFFAERPEGSVSTLKIQRTQQEDSAVYLCASSWGTSGSYEQYFGPGTRLTVT.

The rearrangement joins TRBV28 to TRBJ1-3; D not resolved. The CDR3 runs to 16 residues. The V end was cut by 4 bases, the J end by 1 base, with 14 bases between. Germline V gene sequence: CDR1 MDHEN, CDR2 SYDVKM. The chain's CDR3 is CASSSPYVGSGNTIYF. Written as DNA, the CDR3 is TGTGCCAGCAGTTCCCCGTATGTCGGGTCTGGAAACACCATATATTTT.

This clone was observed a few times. The CDR3 bases are TGTGCCAGCTCCCCTGTAGCGGGCCGCTACGAGCAGTACTTC. It specifies CASSPVAGRYEQYF. The V gene is TRBV18, the J gene TRBJ2-7; 7 bases fit TRBD2. Germline CDR1 is KGHSH and CDR2 is LQKENI. Germline trimming cut 6 bases from V and 3 bases from J; bases unmatched to any gene: 8. This CDR3 has 14 residues.

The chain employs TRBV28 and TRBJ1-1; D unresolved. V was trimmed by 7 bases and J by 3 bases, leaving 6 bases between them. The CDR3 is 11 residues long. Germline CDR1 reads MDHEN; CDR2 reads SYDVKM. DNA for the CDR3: TGTGCCAGCATCGGTCACACTGAAGCTTTCTTT. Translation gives CASIGHTEAFF. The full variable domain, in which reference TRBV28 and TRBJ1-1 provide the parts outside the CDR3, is DVKVTQSSRYLVKRTGEKVFLECVQDMDHENMFWYRQDPGLGLRLIYFSYDVKMKEKGDIPEGYSVSREKKERFSLILESASTNQTSMYLCASIGHTEAFFGQGTRLTVV.

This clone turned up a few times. The DNA for the CDR3 is TGCGCCAGCAGCTTGGTGGCTAGCGGGAGGGCCAGGGATAATGAGCAGTTCTTC. Translating it yields CASSLVASGRARDNEQFF. The chain joins TRBV5-1 to TRBJ2-1; TRBD2 agrees at 12 bases. Germline trimming cut 0 bases from V and 7 bases from J; bases unmatched to any gene: 11. This CDR3 has 18 amino acids. The V gene's germline CDR1 is SGHRS and CDR2 YFSETQ.

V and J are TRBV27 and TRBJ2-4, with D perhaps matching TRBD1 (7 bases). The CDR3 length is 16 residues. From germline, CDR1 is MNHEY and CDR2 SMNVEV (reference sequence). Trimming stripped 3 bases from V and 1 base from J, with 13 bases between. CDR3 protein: CASSFAGQRAKNIQYF. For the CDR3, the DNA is TGTGCCAGCAGTTTCGCGGGACAGAGGGCCAAAAACATTCAGTACTTC.

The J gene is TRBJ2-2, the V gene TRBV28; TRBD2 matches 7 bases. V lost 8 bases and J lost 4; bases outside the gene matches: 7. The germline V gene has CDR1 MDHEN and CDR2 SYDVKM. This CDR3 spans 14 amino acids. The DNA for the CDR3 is TGTGCCAGCCAAGCGGGAAGGTTCACCGGGGAGCTGTTTTTT. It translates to CASQAGRFTGELFF.

The CDR3 DNA sequence: TGCGCCAGCAGCCATGGGGGCAGGGGCTTACGCTCCTACGAGCAGTACTTC. Amino acids: CASSHGGRGLRSYEQYF. This chain uses TRBV4-1 with TRBJ2-7; D might be TRBD1 (6 bases). V lost 3 bases and J lost 0, with 18 bases in between. Per the germline V gene, CDR1 is MGHRA and CDR2 is YSYEKL. This CDR3 contains 17 residues.

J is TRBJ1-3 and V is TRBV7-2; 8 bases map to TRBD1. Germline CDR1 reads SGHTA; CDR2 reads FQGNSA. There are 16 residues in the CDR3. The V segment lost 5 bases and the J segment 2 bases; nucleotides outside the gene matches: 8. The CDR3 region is CASSPKDRVTGNTIYF. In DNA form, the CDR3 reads TGTGCCAGCAGCCCCAAGGACAGGGTGACTGGAAACACCATATATTTT.

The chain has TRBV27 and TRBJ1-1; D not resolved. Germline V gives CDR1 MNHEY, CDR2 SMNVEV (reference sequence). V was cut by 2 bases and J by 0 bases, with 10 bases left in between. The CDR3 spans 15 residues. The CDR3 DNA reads TGTGCCAGCAGTTTAATCCCCACAATGAACACTGAAGCTTTCTTT. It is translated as CASSLIPTMNTEAFF.

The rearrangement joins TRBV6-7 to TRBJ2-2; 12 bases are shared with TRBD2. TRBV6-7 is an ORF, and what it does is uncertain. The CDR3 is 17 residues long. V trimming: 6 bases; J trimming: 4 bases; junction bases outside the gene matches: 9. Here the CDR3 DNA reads TGTGCCAGCAGAAACCAAACTAGCGGGAGGCTCACCGGGGAGCTGTTTTTT. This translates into CASRNQTSGRLTGELFF.

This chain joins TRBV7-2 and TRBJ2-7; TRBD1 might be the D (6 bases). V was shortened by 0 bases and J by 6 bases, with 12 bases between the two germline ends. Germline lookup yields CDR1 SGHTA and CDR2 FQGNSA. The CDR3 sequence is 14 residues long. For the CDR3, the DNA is TGTGCCAGCAGCTTAGCTAATACAGGGAGCGAGCAGTACTTC. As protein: CASSLANTGSEQYF.